This T cell receptor (beta chain) comes out of a study of T cells in lung cancer brain metastases. This clone has a handful of counts. The ends lost 5 bases at V and 5 bases at J; junction bases unmatched: 4. The CDR3 runs 14 residues. Per the germline V gene, CDR1 is SGHAT and CDR2 is FQNNGV. Assay used: immunoSEQ multiplex PCR; TCRdb lists only in-frame clones, some missing. The sample includes a few thousand clones, around 87% of them seen just once. The chain has TRBV11-2 and TRBJ2-5; 11 nucleotides match TRBD2. What was sequenced was tumor tissue from the primary lung tumor. This clonotype was sampled from a man between 60 and 70 years old with non-small cell lung cancer. This CDR3 is CASSETSGGETQYF. The CDR3 DNA reads as TGTGCCAGCAGCGAAACTAGCGGGGGTGAGACCCAGTACTTC.